The TCR beta chain under discussion was sequenced for a study of T cell changes during pregnancy in multiple sclerosis. Profiled with immunoSEQ multiplex PCR; TCRdb holds only in-frame clones, not every one. The data show 45,000 to 60,000 clones, 90% seen once. The germline gives CDR1 MGHRA, CDR2 YSYEKL. V was pared by 1 base and J by 7 bases, with 5 bases between. The CDR3 extends over 11 amino acids. Sequencing used CD8+ T cells from peripheral blood mononuclear cells, obtained before pregnancy. The J gene is TRBJ2-7, the V gene TRBV4-1; D not resolved. This TCR was sampled from a female donor with multiple sclerosis, enrolled in a pregnancy study. CDR3 nucleotides: TGCGCCAGCAGCCAAGTCGGGGAGCAGTACTTC. It is translated as CASSQVGEQYF.